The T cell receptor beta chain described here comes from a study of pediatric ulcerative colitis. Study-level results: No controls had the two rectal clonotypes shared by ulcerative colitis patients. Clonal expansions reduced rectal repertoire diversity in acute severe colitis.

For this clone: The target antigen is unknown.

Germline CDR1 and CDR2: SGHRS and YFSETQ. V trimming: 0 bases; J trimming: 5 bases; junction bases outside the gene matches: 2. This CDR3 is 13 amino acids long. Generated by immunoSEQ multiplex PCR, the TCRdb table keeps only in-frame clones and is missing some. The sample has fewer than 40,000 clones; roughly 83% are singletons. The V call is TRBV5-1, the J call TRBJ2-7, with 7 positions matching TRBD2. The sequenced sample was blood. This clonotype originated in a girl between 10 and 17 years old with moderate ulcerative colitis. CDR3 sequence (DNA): TGCGCCAGCAGCTTGGCTGGGGGGGACGAGCAGTACTTC. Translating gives CASSLAGGDEQYF.